The entry below gives a single T cell receptor beta chain sequence along with its context. This clone was picked up a small number of times. This receptor's antigen is unknown. No base quality information exists; no much larger clone differs at one position. Samples from volunteer blood donors who had recovered from COVID-19 were contributed by a second Seattle source. Collaborating institutions collected whole blood in K2EDTA tubes following their own protocols. For TCRbeta analysis, collaborator samples were shipped as frozen whole blood, as isolated PBMCs, or as DNA extracted from either sample type. V gives up 8 bases and J gives up 3 bases, and the segment between their germline ends measures 23 bases. The cysteine opens and the phenylalanine closes a CDR3 of 16 amino acids. Only CDR3 DNA remains: 48 bases, in frame from the first base. The germline V gene specifies SGHRS as CDR1 and YFSETQ as CDR2.

The immunoSEQ Assay, a bias-controlled multiplex PCR, was used to amplify TCRbeta CDR3 regions from genomic DNA. Concerning the study's data processing: Within the assay, amplification of reference gene primers was used to estimate how many nucleated cells each sample contained. Sequence reads were collapsed and filtered to measure the absolute abundance of every unique TCRbeta CDR3 rearrangement. For each sample, productive Simpson clonality was calculated as the square root of Simpson's diversity index over productive rearrangements. TCRdb holds this immuneACCESS table with in-frame rearrangements only. Some clones are missing; in checked studies, unresolved V genes explain under half, and the rest has no known cause. V and J calls and clone size follow that table, whereas D and trimming were derived from the DNA. Across this sample there are over 200,000 clones, with around 90% seen only once. The ten largest clones represent approximately 4% of the sample.

This sample was taken from a study of blood T cell repertoires in COVID-19 (dated by TCRdb to about 2020). The study in broad terms: The collaborator samples originated in the United States, Italy and Spain and spanned the acute and convalescent phases of COVID-19. The material from the prospective study consisted of cDNA or gDNA derived from T cells, B-cell-depleted T cells, or PBMCs. The dataset comprised deeply sampled blood TCRbeta repertoires from subjects exposed to, actively infected with, or recovered from COVID-19. The repertoires were released in a freely available public database intended as a resource for research on the immune response to SARS-CoV-2. Samples were obtained from the ongoing ImmuneRACE study (first 160 participants) and from about 1,300 subjects provided by 6 global collaborators. A de-identified subject ID, COVID-19 status, age in years and sex were almost always included in the sample metadata. Where available, HLA class I and class II types were obtained from metadata supplied by the sample provider rather than from assay-based typing.

The research as a whole found: How much clinical and demographic metadata was included differed by source and by participant, and the metadata was provided uncurated.

Recombination linked TRBV5-1 to TRBJ1-1, with the D segment identity uncertain. This receptor was obtained from a man in his 60s who had recovered from COVID-19. Sequencing was carried out using peripheral blood. The base sequence is TGCGCCAGTAGATCTCGAGGCGGGGAAAGTGACACTGAAGCTTTCTTT. Its product reads: CASRSRGGESDTEAFF. Supplemented by the reference TRBV5-1 and TRBJ1-1 proteins around the CDR3, the complete variable domain is KAGVTQTPRYLIKTRGQQVTLSCSPISGHRSVSWYQQTPGQGLQFLFEYFSETQRNKGNFPGRFSGRQFSNSRSEMNVSTLELGDSALYLCASRSRGGESDTEAFFGQGTRLTVV.